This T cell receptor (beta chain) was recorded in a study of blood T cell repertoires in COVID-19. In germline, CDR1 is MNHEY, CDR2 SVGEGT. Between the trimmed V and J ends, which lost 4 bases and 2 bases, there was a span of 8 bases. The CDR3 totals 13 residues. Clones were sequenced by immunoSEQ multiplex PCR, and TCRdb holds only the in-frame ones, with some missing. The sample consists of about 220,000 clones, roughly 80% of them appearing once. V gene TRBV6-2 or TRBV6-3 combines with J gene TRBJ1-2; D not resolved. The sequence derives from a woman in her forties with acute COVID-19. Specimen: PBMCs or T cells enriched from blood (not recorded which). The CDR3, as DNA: TGTGCCAGCAGTTGGCGGCAAAACTATGGCTACACCTTC. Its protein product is CASSWRQNYGYTF.